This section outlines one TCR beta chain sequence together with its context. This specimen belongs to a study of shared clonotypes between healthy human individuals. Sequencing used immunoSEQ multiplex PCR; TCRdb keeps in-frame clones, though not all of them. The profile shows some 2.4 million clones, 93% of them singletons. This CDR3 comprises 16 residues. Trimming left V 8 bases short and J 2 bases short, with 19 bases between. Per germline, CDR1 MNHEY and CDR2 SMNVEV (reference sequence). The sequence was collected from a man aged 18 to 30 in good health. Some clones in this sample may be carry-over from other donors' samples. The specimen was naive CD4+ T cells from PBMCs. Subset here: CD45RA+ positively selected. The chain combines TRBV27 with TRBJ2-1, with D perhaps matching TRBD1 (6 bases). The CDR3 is CASGPARDNTYNEQFF. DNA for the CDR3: TGTGCCAGCGGCCCGGCACGGGACAATACCTACAATGAGCAGTTCTTC.